This is a list of T cell receptor beta chains from one sample in a study of cytomegalovirus exposure and HLA in healthy donors. Produced via immunoSEQ multiplex PCR; TCRdb's table is partial and in-frame only. This sample has under 100,000 clones; 60% to 80% occur once, and the top ten carry about 15%. Material: PBMCs. The receptors were gathered from a woman in her 50s in good health and CMV-seropositive. Each CDR3 is given without its conserved first and last residue. The order of the fields is V gene, clone size, J gene, CDR3 protein. Size is stated for part of the rows, as once, few or many counts, or as a class when the clone is expanded.

TRBV7-2	NA	TRBJ2-3	ASSLQGRTDTQY
TRBV6-5	NA	TRBJ2-1	ASSYIGTGSNNEQF
TRBV28	few	TRBJ1-1	ASSSLSGAEAF
TRBV4-2	few	TRBJ2-3	ASSQVGQGGSLHADTQY
TRBV28	NA	TRBJ1-6	ASRGQGNNSPLH
TRBV6-5	NA	TRBJ2-2	ASSLEQGPGELF
TRBV27	few	TRBJ2-7	ASRPTGTGRNEQY
TRBV7-2	NA	TRBJ1-4	ASSLVSREKLF
TRBV5-1	NA	TRBJ1-2	ASSLDWGVGGYT
TRBV19	NA	TRBJ2-7	ASSSPGQAFYEQY
TRBV5-8	medium-sized	TRBJ1-5	ASSRLGGPGSPYNQPQH
TRBV25-1	NA	TRBJ2-1	ASSISGQIYNEQF
TRBV13	few	TRBJ1-1	ASSLGQAEAF
TRBV11-2	NA	TRBJ1-2	ASRSQGYYGYT
TRBV5-6	once	TRBJ2-7	ASSLDGAGWSYEQY
TRBV29-1	NA	TRBJ1-2	SVVRGGTGGGYT
TRBV7-2	NA	TRBJ2-1	ASSLAGGLVYNEQF
TRBV28	NA	TRBJ2-7	ASSQASGRWGEQY
TRBV5-6	NA	TRBJ2-5	ASSLAGLAGHETQY
TRBV7-2	few	TRBJ1-2	ASSPRAGEGGYT
TRBV5-4	NA	TRBJ1-2	ASSPNLQGALSGYT
TRBV5-4	NA	TRBJ2-1	ASSLSSGNNEQF
TRBV7-8	NA	TRBJ1-2	ASSNNRGTNYGYT
TRBV9	NA	TRBJ1-3	ASSVDEDGNTIY
TRBV6-5	NA	TRBJ1-2	ASSYSQGIGYT
TRBV5-6	few	TRBJ2-7	ASSLQGFGSYEQY